This T cell receptor (beta chain) was identified in a study of T cells in Graves' hyperthyroidism and ophthalmopathy. It was 10 ml of fresh peripheral blood that supplied the PBMCs. From RNA transcripts, TCR beta CDR3 regions were amplified. TCR CDR3 regions were first amplified by RT-PCR with HTBI primers. One entry per CDR3 protein results from TCRdb running MiXCR on the multiplex PCR reads. Of a few hundred thousand distinct CDR3 sequences listed, approximately 21% are singletons. V lost 6 bases and J lost 2; bases outside the gene matches: 7. The germline V gene has CDR1 MNHNS and CDR2 SASEGT. CDR3 size: 15 residues. This clonotype was observed a few times.

The rearrangement joins TRBV6-1 to TRBJ2-1, with 7 bases matching TRBD1. Sequenced material: blood. This TCR derives from a man younger than 40 with Graves' ophthalmopathy. Here the CDR3 reads CASSQQGTPYNEQFF. Written as DNA, the CDR3 is TGTGCCAGCAGCCAACAGGGGACCCCCTACAATGAGCAGTTCTTC.